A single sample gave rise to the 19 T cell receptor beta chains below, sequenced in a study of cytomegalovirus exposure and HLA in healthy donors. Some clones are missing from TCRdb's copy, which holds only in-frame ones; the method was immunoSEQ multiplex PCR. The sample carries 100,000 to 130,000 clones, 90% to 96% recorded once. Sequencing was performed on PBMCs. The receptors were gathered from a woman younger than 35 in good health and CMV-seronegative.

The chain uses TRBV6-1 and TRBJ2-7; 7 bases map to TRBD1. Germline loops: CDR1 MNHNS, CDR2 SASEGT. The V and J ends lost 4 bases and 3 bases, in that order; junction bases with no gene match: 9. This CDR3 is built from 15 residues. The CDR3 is CASSVNRGSDYEQYF. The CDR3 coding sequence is TGTGCCAGCAGTGTGAACAGGGGATCGGACTACGAGCAGTACTTC.

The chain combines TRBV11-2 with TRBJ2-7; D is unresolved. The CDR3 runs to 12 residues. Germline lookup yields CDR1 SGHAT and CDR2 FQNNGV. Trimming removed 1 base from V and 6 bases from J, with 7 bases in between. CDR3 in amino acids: CASSLVSVEQYF. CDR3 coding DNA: TGTGCCAGCAGCTTAGTTTCGGTCGAGCAGTACTTC.

The CDR3 protein is CASSIDGHGYEQYF. CDR3 coding DNA: TGTGCCAGTAGTATAGATGGGCACGGCTACGAGCAGTACTTC. V is TRBV19 and J is TRBJ2-7; D is unresolved. CDR1 and CDR2 (germline): LNHDA, SQIVND (reference sequence). Trimming stripped 0 bases from V and 3 bases from J, with 9 bases between. The CDR3 is 14 amino acids.

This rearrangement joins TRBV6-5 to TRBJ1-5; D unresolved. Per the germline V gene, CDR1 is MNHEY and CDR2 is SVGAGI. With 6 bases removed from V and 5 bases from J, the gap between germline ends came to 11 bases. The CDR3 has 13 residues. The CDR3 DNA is TGTGCCAGCAGCTTCAAGGGAGATCAGCCCCAGCATTTT. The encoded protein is CASSFKGDQPQHF.

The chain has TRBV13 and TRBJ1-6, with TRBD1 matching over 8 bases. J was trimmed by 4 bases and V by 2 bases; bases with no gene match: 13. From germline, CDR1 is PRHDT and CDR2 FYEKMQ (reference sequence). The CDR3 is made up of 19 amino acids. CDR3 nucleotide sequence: TGTGCCAGCAGCTTAATGGTTACGAGACAGGGGTCTTATAATTCACCCCTCCACTTT. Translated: CASSLMVTRQGSYNSPLHF.

CDR3 nucleotides: TGTGCCTGGAGTGTACAAGTCAGGACTCGGTATGGCTACACCTTC. Protein product: CAWSVQVRTRYGYTF. J is TRBJ1-2 and V is TRBV30; D call uncertain. The germline V and J ends were trimmed by 0 bases and 5 bases, with 16 bases remaining between them. The CDR3 sequence is 15 residues long. Per germline, CDR1 GTSNPN and CDR2 SVGIG (reference sequence).

The CDR3 here is CASNPRLLQPMNTEAFF. In DNA form, the CDR3 reads TGTGCCAGCAATCCGAGACTGTTACAACCCATGAACACTGAAGCTTTCTTT. The genes are TRBV27 and TRBJ1-1; no definite D call. With 7 bases removed from V and 0 bases from J, the gap between germline ends came to 21 bases. CDR1 MNHEY and CDR2 SMNVEV come from the germline V gene (reference sequence). The CDR3 covers 17 residues.

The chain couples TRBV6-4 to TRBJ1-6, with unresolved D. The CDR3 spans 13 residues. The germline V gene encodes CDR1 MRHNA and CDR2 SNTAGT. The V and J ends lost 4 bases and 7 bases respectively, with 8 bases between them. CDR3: CASSARGNSPLHF. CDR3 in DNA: TGTGCCAGCAGTGCCCGGGGAAATTCACCCCTCCACTTT.

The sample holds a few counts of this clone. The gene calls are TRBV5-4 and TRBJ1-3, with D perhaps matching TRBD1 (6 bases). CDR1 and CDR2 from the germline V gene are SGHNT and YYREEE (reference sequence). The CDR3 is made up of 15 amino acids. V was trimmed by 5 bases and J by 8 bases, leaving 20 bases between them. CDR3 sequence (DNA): TGTGCCAGCAGAAATCGGGACATCAGCGAGGACACCATATATTTT. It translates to CASRNRDISEDTIYF.

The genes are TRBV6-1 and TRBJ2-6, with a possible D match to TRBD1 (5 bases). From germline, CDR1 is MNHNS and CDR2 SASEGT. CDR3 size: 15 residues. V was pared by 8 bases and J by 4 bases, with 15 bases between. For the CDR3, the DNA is TGTGCCAGCGTCGTAGGGGCTGGCGGGGCCAACGTCCTGACTTTC. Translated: CASVVGAGGANVLTF.

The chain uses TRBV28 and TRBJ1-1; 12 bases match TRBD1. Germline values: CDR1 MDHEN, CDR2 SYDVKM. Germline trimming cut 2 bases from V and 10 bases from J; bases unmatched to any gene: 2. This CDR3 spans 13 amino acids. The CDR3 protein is CASSLRDRGRAFF. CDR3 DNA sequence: TGTGCCAGCAGTTTAAGGGACAGGGGGCGAGCTTTCTTT.

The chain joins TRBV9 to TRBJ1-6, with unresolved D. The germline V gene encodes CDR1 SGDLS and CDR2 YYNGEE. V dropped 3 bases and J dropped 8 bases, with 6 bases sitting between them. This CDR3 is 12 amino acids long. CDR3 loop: CASSAGDSPLHF. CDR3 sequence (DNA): TGTGCCAGCAGCGCGGGAGATTCACCCCTCCACTTT.

CDR3 amino acids: CAEGAGTGWYGYTF. The CDR3 bases are TGTGCCGAAGGTGCCGGGACAGGGTGGTATGGCTACACCTTC. This sequence joins TRBV30 and TRBJ1-2; 9 bases fit TRBD1. There are 14 residues in the CDR3. Germline V lookup: CDR1 GTSNPN, CDR2 SVGIG (reference sequence). The V and J ends lost 8 bases and 5 bases, in that order; junction bases with no gene match: 12.

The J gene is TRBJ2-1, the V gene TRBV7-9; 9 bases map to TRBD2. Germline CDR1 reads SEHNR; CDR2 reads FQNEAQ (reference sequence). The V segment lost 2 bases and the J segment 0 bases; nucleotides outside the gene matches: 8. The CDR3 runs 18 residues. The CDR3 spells CASSLLTSGGYSYNEQFF. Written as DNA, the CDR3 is TGTGCCAGCAGCTTACTAACAAGCGGGGGGTACTCCTACAATGAGCAGTTCTTC.

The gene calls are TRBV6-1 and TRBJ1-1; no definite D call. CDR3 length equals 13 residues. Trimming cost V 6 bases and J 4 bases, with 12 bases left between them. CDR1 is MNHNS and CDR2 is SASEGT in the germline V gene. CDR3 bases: TGTGCCAGCAGACGGGAGGCGGTCACTGAAGCTTTCTTT. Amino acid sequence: CASRREAVTEAFF.

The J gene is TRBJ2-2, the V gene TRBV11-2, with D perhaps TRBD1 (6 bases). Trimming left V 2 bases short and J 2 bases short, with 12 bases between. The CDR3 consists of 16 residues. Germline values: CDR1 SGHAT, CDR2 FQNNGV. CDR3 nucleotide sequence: TGTGCCAGCAGCTTAACCGGGACACCAAACACCGGGGAGCTGTTTTTT. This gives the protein CASSLTGTPNTGELFF.

As DNA, the CDR3 is TGCAGCGTTTTCAGCGCACAAGAGACCCAGTACTTC. It codes for CSVFSAQETQYF. The chain combines TRBV29-1 with TRBJ2-5; no firm D call. The CDR3 covers 12 residues. The germline V gene encodes CDR1 SQVTM and CDR2 ANQGSEA. Trimming took 5 bases from V and 2 from J, leaving 9 bases between them.

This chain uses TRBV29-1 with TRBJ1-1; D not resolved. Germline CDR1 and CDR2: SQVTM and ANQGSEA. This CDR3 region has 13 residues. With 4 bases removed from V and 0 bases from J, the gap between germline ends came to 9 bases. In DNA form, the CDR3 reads TGCAGCGTTGCGCCCAGGATGAACACTGAAGCTTTCTTT. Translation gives CSVAPRMNTEAFF.

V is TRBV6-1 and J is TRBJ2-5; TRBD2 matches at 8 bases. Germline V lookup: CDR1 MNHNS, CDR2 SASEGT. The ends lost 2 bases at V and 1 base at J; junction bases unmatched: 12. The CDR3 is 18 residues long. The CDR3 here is CASSERGGGAGSQETQYF. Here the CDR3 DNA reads TGTGCCAGCAGTGAACGGGGGGGAGGGGCCGGGTCCCAAGAGACCCAGTACTTC.